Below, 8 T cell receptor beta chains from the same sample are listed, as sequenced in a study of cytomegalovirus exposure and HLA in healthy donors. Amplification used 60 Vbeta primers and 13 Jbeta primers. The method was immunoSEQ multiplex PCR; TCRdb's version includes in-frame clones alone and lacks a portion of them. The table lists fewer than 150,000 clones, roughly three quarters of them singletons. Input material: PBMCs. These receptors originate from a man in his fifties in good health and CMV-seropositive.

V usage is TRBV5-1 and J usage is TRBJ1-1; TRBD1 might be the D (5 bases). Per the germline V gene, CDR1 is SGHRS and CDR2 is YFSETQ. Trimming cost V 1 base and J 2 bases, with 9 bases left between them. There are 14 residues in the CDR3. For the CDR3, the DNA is TGCGCCAGCAGCTTGTTAGGGGTAAACACTGAAGCTTTCTTT. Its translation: CASSLLGVNTEAFF.

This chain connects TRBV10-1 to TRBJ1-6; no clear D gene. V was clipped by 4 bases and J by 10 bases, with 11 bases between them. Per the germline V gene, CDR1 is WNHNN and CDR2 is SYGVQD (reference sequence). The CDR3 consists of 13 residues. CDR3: CASSGPPGSPLHF. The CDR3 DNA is TGCGCCAGCAGTGGACCGCCGGGGTCACCCCTCCACTTT.

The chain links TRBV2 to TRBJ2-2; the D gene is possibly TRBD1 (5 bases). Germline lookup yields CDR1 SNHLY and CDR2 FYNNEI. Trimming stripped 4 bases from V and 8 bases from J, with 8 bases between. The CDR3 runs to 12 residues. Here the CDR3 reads CASSVRGGELFF. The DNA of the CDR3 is TGTGCCAGCAGTGTTAGGGGAGGGGAGCTGTTTTTT.

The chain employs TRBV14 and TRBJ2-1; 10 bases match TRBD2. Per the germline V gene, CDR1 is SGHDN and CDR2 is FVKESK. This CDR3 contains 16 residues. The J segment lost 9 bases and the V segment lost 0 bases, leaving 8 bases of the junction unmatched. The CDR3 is CASSQERLAGVGEQFF. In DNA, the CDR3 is TGTGCCAGCAGCCAAGAAAGGCTAGCGGGAGTAGGTGAGCAGTTCTTC. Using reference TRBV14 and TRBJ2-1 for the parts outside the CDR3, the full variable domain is EAGVTQFPSHSVIEKGQTVTLRCDPISGHDNLYWYRRVMGKEIKFLLHFVKESKQDESGMPNNRFLAERTGGTYSTLKVQPAELEDSGVYFCASSQERLAGVGEQFFGPGTRLTVL.

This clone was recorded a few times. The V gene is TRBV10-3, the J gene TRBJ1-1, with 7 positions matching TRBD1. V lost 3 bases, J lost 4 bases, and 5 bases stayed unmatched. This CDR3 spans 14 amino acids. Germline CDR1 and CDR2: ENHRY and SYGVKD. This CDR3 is CAISERGQVTEAFF. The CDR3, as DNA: TGTGCCATCAGTGAAAGGGGGCAGGTCACTGAAGCTTTCTTT.

CDR3 sequence (DNA): TGTGCCAGCAGCGCAGGGACAGGGCTCTATCAGCCCCAGCATTTT. Translating it yields CASSAGTGLYQPQHF. This chain joins TRBV28 and TRBJ1-5; 9 bases map to TRBD1. Germline V lookup: CDR1 MDHEN, CDR2 SYDVKM. The CDR3 contains 15 residues. V shed 6 bases, J shed 5 bases, and the junction held 8 bases outside the gene matches.

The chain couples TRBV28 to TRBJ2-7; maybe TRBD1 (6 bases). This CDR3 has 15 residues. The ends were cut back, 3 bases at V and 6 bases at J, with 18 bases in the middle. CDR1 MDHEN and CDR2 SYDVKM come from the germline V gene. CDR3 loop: CASSFLRQVFSEQYF. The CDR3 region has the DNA TGTGCCAGCAGTTTCCTTCGACAGGTTTTCTCCGAGCAGTACTTC.

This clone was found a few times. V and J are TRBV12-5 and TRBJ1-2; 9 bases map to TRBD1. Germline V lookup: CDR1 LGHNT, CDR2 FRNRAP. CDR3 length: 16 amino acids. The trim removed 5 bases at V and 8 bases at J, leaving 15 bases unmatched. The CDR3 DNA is TGTGCTAGTGGTATCCGACAGGGGGTTAGGTCTGCGGGCTACACCTTC. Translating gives CASGIRQGVRSAGYTF.